These 23 T cell receptor beta chains originate from one sample sequenced in a study of T cell responses to AZD1222 COVID-19 vaccine. TCRdb keeps only in-frame clones here, not all; method: immunoSEQ multiplex PCR. The sample has some 140,000 clones, roughly nine tenths seen once; the top ten hold 3% to 3.5%. This material consisted of peripheral blood, taken on day 0 of AZD1222 vaccination. Receptors originate from an adult in good health.

The chain recombines TRBV5-6 with TRBJ1-1; no clear D. This CDR3 spans 16 amino acids. Per the germline V gene, CDR1 is SGHDT and CDR2 is YYEEEE. Trimming removed 0 bases from V and 0 bases from J, with 12 bases in between. Here the CDR3 reads CASSLAWVGLNTEAFF. CDR3 nucleotide sequence: TGTGCCAGCAGCTTGGCATGGGTAGGGCTGAACACTGAAGCTTTCTTT.

J is TRBJ1-4 and V is TRBV6-5, with 8 bases that match TRBD1. Losses at the gene ends were 4 bases for V and 7 bases for J; bases not matched to a gene: 5. Germline CDR1 reads MNHEY; CDR2 reads SVGAGI. The CDR3 is 14 amino acids. The CDR3 spells CASSSQGGGEKLFF. The CDR3 DNA sequence: TGTGCCAGCAGTTCACAGGGGGGTGGTGAAAAACTGTTTTTT.

Here the CDR3 reads CVCGGEKLFF. In nucleotides, the CDR3 is TGTGTCTGCGGGGGAGAAAAACTGTTTTTT. The gene calls are TRBV30 and TRBJ1-4, with D tentatively TRBD1 (5 bases). The germline CDR1 and CDR2 sequences are GTSNPN and SVGIG (reference sequence). The CDR3 is made up of 10 amino acids.

The rearrangement joins TRBV7-2 to TRBJ1-2, with D perhaps matching TRBD1 (6 bases). CDR3 size: 15 residues. The germline gives CDR1 SGHTA, CDR2 FQGNSA. V was trimmed by 5 bases and J by 7 bases, leaving 20 bases between them. CDR3 in amino acids: CASSPRGGREAGYTF. CDR3 DNA sequence: TGTGCCAGCAGCCCGAGGGGGGGCAGGGAAGCTGGCTACACCTTC.

J is TRBJ1-5 and V is TRBV19; the match to TRBD1 covers 7 bases. Trimming removed 4 bases from V and 0 bases from J; junction bases left unmatched: 9. The CDR3 extends over 17 amino acids. The germline V gene has CDR1 LNHDA and CDR2 SQIVND (reference sequence). CDR3 amino acids: CASSTGQLKYSNQPQHF. CDR3 bases: TGTGCCAGTAGTACGGGACAGCTCAAGTATAGCAATCAGCCCCAGCATTTT.

Concerning this clone: Other nucleotide sequences from this sample produce the same CDR3. The chain is built from TRBV28 and TRBJ1-5; maybe TRBD1 (6 bases). The CDR3 spans 15 residues. The germline V and J ends were trimmed by 5 bases and 0 bases, with 11 bases remaining between them. Germline-derived CDR1 and CDR2 are MDHEN and SYDVKM. The CDR3 bases are TGTGCCAGCAGTATCAGGGGAGGTAGCAATCAGCCCCAGCATTTT. Encoded protein: CASSIRGGSNQPQHF. Looking up the rest from reference TRBV28 and TRBJ1-5 gives the full variable domain: DVKVTQSSRYLVKRTGEKVFLECVQDMDHENMFWYRQDPGLGLRLIYFSYDVKMKEKGDIPEGYSVSREKKERFSLILESASTNQTSMYLCASSIRGGSNQPQHFGDGTRLSIL.

In its sample, this clone was seen once. The chain recombines TRBV27 with TRBJ2-7, with 8 positions matching TRBD1. V was pared by 0 bases and J by 4 bases, with 5 bases of the junction left unmatched. From germline, CDR1 is MNHEY and CDR2 SMNVEV (reference sequence). The CDR3 length is 15 residues. As DNA, the CDR3 is TGTGCCAGCAGTTTATCGCCAGGGGGCATATACGAGCAGTACTTC. Translation gives CASSLSPGGIYEQYF.

The chain employs TRBV5-1 and TRBJ1-1; TRBD1 is a possible D gene (5 bases). This CDR3 is 15 amino acids long. The ends were cut back, 0 bases at V and 5 bases at J, with 14 bases in the middle. Germline V gene data show CDR1 as SGHRS and CDR2 as YFSETQ. The CDR3, as DNA: TGCGCCAGCAGCTTGGAGCCAGGGAGAGGAACTGAAGCTTTCTTT. Translation gives CASSLEPGRGTEAFF.

V usage is TRBV19 and J usage is TRBJ1-4; D might be TRBD1 (6 bases). The germline V gene has CDR1 LNHDA and CDR2 SQIVND (reference sequence). This CDR3 region has 14 residues. Between the trimmed V and J ends, which lost 7 bases and 7 bases, there was a span of 16 bases. CDR3: CASIQTQGGEKLFF. Written as DNA, the CDR3 is TGTGCCAGTATCCAAACACAGGGTGGTGAAAAACTGTTTTTT. Variable domain in full (rest from reference TRBV19 and TRBJ1-4): DGGITQSPKYLFRKEGQNVTLSCEQNLNHDAMYWYRQDPGQGLRLIYYSQIVNDFQKGDIAEGYSVSREKKESFPLTVTSAQKNPTAFYLCASIQTQGGEKLFFGSGTQLSVL.

This clone occurred a few times. The chain combines TRBV2 with TRBJ2-7, with D possibly being TRBD1 (6 bases). CDR1 and CDR2 from the germline V gene are SNHLY and FYNNEI. The CDR3 extends over 16 amino acids. V dropped 6 bases and J dropped 0 bases, with 18 bases sitting between them. In DNA, the CDR3 is TGTGCCAGCAGCCAAGCCACCGGGACAATCTCCTACGAGCAGTACTTC. Residues: CASSQATGTISYEQYF.

The chain links TRBV3-1 (or the pseudogene TRBV3-2) to TRBJ2-5; D unresolved. With 0 bases removed from V and 5 bases from J, the gap between germline ends came to 13 bases. Germline loops: CDR1 LGHDT, CDR2 YNNKEL (reference sequence). There are 15 residues in the CDR3. The CDR3 coding sequence is TGTGCCAGCAGCCAAGATACTCAGTTCGTGGAGACCCAGTACTTC. Residues: CASSQDTQFVETQYF.

The chain's CDR3 is CASSVTGLGQPQHF. CDR3 sequence (DNA): TGTGCCAGCAGCGTGACAGGCTTGGGGCAGCCCCAGCATTTT. This chain links TRBV9 with TRBJ1-5; weak D call: TRBD1 (6 bases). Trimming removed 2 bases from V and 7 bases from J, with 13 bases in between. This CDR3 has 14 amino acids. Germline V CDR1 and CDR2: SGDLS, YYNGEE.

CDR3 amino acids: CATTQGEDYGYTF. CDR3 nucleotide sequence: TGCGCCACCACACAGGGTGAAGACTATGGCTACACCTTC. The chain links TRBV4-1 to TRBJ1-2, with a possible D match to TRBD1 (6 bases). Germline-derived CDR1 and CDR2 are MGHRA and YSYEKL. The CDR3 has 13 residues. Trimming stripped 10 bases from V and 3 bases from J, with 15 bases between.

The sample holds one count of this clone. The chain combines TRBV6-5 with TRBJ2-7; D is possibly TRBD1 or TRBD2 (5 bases each). Trimming pared 8 bases from V and 0 bases from J, leaving 11 bases between. Germline values: CDR1 MNHEY, CDR2 SVGAGI. CDR3 length: 13 residues. CDR3 DNA sequence: TGTGCCAGCGAGGGGCGGACCTCCTACGAGCAGTACTTC. This codes for CASEGRTSYEQYF.

The V and J genes are TRBV7-8 and TRBJ2-2; 12 positions match TRBD2. The CDR3 runs to 19 residues. The germline V gene encodes CDR1 SGHVS and CDR2 FQNEAQ. V trimming: 5 bases; J trimming: 5 bases; junction bases outside the gene matches: 15. CDR3 sequence reads: CASSHRLAGDVVQTGELFF. DNA of the CDR3: TGTGCCAGCAGCCACCGACTAGCGGGAGACGTAGTTCAGACCGGGGAGCTGTTTTTT. The full variable domain, with the rest looked up from reference TRBV7-8 and TRBJ2-2, is GAGVSQSPRYKVAKRGQDVALRCDPISGHVSLFWYQQALGQGPEFLTYFQNEAQLDKSGLPSDRFFAERPEGSVSTLKIQRTQQEDSAVYLCASSHRLAGDVVQTGELFFGEGSRLTVL.

The gene calls are TRBV3-1 (or the pseudogene TRBV3-2) and TRBJ2-7; 9 nucleotides line up with TRBD1. J lost 5 bases, V lost 4 bases, and 18 bases had no gene match. This CDR3 has 18 amino acids. Germline V gene data show CDR1 as LGHDT and CDR2 as YNNKEL (reference sequence). CDR3 DNA: TGTGCCAGCAGCCCGCATTTCCAGGGACAGGGCACTGCGGACGAGCAGTACTTC. Translating it yields CASSPHFQGQGTADEQYF.

The rearrangement links TRBV24-1 to TRBJ2-1; 9 bases match TRBD2. CDR3 length: 15 residues. Germline V gives CDR1 KGHDR, CDR2 SFDVKD. V dropped 0 bases and J dropped 9; count of bases not matched to a gene: 5. DNA of the CDR3: TGTGCCACCAGTGATTTGAGCGGGAGGCCGGGTGAGCAGTTCTTC. Encoded protein: CATSDLSGRPGEQFF.

With regard to this clone: Other DNA sequences in the sample encode the same CDR3. The V call is TRBV19, the J call TRBJ2-2; 7 bases fit TRBD2. CDR1 is LNHDA, CDR2 SQIVND, per germline (reference sequence). V trimming: 6 bases; J trimming: 1 base; junction bases outside the gene matches: 5. This CDR3 is 15 amino acids long. CDR3 DNA: TGTGCCAGTAGACCTAGCGGATTGAACACCGGGGAGCTGTTTTTT. Protein: CASRPSGLNTGELFF.

This rearrangement joins TRBV12-2 to TRBJ1-2. TRBV12-2 is a pseudogene. The CDR3 has 17 residues. This CDR3 is CASRTGVWVEGHYGYTF. CDR3 in DNA: TGTGCAAGTCGGACGGGGGTCTGGGTTGAGGGACACTATGGCTACACCTTC.

The chain joins TRBV6-5 to TRBJ1-2; D unclear. The CDR3 runs to 15 residues. V dropped 0 bases and J dropped 3 bases, with 11 bases sitting between them. The germline gives CDR1 MNHEY, CDR2 SVGAGI. The CDR3 bases are TGTGCCAGCAGTTACTCCCCGAGGAGGGACTATGGCTACACCTTC. This sequence encodes CASSYSPRRDYGYTF.

This clone was observed once. The rearrangement joins TRBV18 to TRBJ1-2; 10 nucleotides match TRBD1. Trimming took 6 bases from V and 3 from J; bases not matched to a gene: 4. The germline CDR1 and CDR2 sequences are KGHSH and LQKENI. This CDR3 has 14 amino acids. CDR3 sequence: CASSRGTGDYGYTF. CDR3 bases: TGTGCCAGCTCCCGCGGGACAGGGGACTATGGCTACACCTTC.

This chain connects TRBV7-2 to TRBJ2-5; possibly TRBD2 for D (7 bases). The CDR3 consists of 17 residues. Germline-derived CDR1 and CDR2 are SGHTA and FQGNSA. V was cut by 4 bases and J by 1 base, with 19 bases left in between. CDR3 protein: CASSWKGGHSFQETQYF. CDR3 sequence (DNA): TGTGCCAGCAGCTGGAAGGGGGGGCACAGCTTCCAAGAGACCCAGTACTTC.

The V call is TRBV6-9, the J call TRBJ1-1, with D hard to call. CDR3 length equals 13 residues. Germline CDR1 is MNHGY and CDR2 is SVAAGI. Trimming removed 8 bases at V and 0 bases at J, with 10 bases between. The CDR3 loop reads CASHQRMNTEAFF. CDR3 bases: TGTGCCAGCCATCAGAGAATGAACACTGAAGCTTTCTTT.